This T cell receptor (beta chain) was documented in a study of PD-1 blockade in mismatch repair-deficient tumors. The overall study: Patients had approximately 13 mismatch repair-deficient cancer types, all previously treated and progressing. Study-level points and caveats: After pembrolizumab, tumor-resident clones rose rapidly, then generally contracted before radiologic responses.

Mismatch repair deficiency was confirmed in all patients, by PCR or immunohistochemistry. Libraries were prepared by immunoSEQ multiplex PCR; TCRdb keeps only in-frame clonotypes and omits some of them. The table records about 100,000 clones, 82% of them present only once. About this clone: Its antigen is undetermined.

CDR1 is SEHNR and CDR2 is FQNEAQ in the germline V gene (reference sequence). The CDR3 extends over 14 amino acids. V was pared by 5 bases and J by 9 bases, with 17 bases between. This receptor was identified in an adult with mismatch repair-deficient cancer. The material sequenced was peripheral blood, taken 36 weeks after starting pembrolizumab. V gene TRBV7-9 combines with J gene TRBJ1-5; the D gene is possibly TRBD1 (6 bases). Here the CDR3 reads CASSQMGGHVPQHF. CDR3 nucleotide sequence: TGTGCCAGCAGCCAAATGGGGGGGCACGTGCCCCAGCATTTT.